Sequencing of this T cell receptor beta chain was carried out in a study of blood T cell repertoires in COVID-19. After removal of 4 bases from V and 6 bases from J, the junction contained 5 bases not matched to a gene. Germline V gives CDR1 LGHNA, CDR2 YNFKEQ. This CDR3 spans 14 amino acids. Everyone who took part was 18 to 89 years old, and they came from about two dozen US areas. Researchers sorted participants into cohorts using their self-reported clinical history. What the recovered Cohort 3 donors had was two negative PCRs, clearance, or symptom resolution. This clone was seen more than once but under ten times. Clones were read by immunoSEQ multiplex PCR, and TCRdb kept only the in-frame ones, dropping some. Of 130,000 to 150,000 clones listed, around 81% were seen once; the top ten hold 6.2%.

Input material: PBMCs or T cells enriched from blood (not recorded which). The J gene is TRBJ2-2, the V gene TRBV4-2; TRBD1 aligns across 7 bases. The sequence was obtained from a woman aged 40-49 years who had recovered from COVID-19. The DNA of the CDR3 is TGTGCCAGCAGCCGATTACAGGGGTCCGGGGAGCTGTTTTTT. Translation: CASSRLQGSGELFF.